The 27 T cell receptor beta chains given below trace back to one sample, sequenced in a study of response to subunit inactivated influenza vaccine. TCRdb analysed the RT-PCR reads with MiXCR anew, one entry per CDR3 protein. Among 200,000 to 300,000 distinct CDR3 sequences, 12% were seen once, and the ten largest hold roughly 7.7%. The sequenced sample was non-naive T cells sorted from PBMCs, obtained 14 days before vaccination. All receptors come from a man between 50 and 59 years old who received an inactivated influenza vaccine.

The chain links TRBV15 to TRBJ2-7; no definite D call. Looked up from germline, CDR1 is LNHNV and CDR2 is YYDKDF (reference sequence). CDR3 length equals 17 residues. Between the trimmed V and J ends, which lost 2 bases and 4 bases, there was a span of 21 bases. CDR3 loop: CATSRTKDGSVGYEQYF. The CDR3, as DNA: TGTGCCACCAGCAGAACTAAGGACGGTTCAGTTGGGTACGAGCAGTACTTC.

This clonotype has ten or more counts. The chain uses TRBV7-2 and TRBJ1-2; the match to TRBD1 covers 7 bases. After removal of 5 bases from V and 7 bases from J, the junction contained 7 bases not matched to a gene. The CDR3 has 13 amino acids. CDR1 and CDR2 (germline): SGHTA, FQGNSA. CDR3 coding DNA: TGTGCCAGCAGCCCCTCTCAGGGGGGTGGCTACACCTTC. It codes for CASSPSQGGGYTF.

The chain links TRBV12-3 or TRBV12-4 to TRBJ1-5, with D maybe TRBD1 (6 bases). CDR3 size: 13 residues. V gave up 6 bases and J gave up 6 bases, with 12 bases separating them. The CDR3 sequence is CASSRTGTQPQHF. As DNA, the CDR3 is TGTGCCAGCAGCCGAACAGGGACTCAGCCCCAGCATTTT.

This clonotype occurred a few times. The V call is TRBV20-1, the J call TRBJ1-5; the match to TRBD1 covers 7 bases. J gave up 6 bases and V 3 bases, and 14 bases lay outside the gene matches. The CDR3 covers 16 residues. Germline CDR1 reads DFQATT; CDR2 reads SNEGSKA (reference sequence). The CDR3 sequence: CSASRLERGLVQPQHF. CDR3 DNA: TGCAGTGCTAGCCGTCTGGAGAGGGGGCTAGTTCAGCCCCAGCATTTT.

This sequence joins TRBV5-5 and TRBJ2-2; no firm D call. V lost 5 bases and J lost 4, with 9 bases in between. The CDR3 spans 13 residues. Germline V gene data show CDR1 as SGHKS and CDR2 as YYEKEE (reference sequence). The CDR3 loop is CASRPIVTGELFF. In DNA, the CDR3 is TGTGCCAGCAGACCTATAGTCACCGGGGAGCTGTTTTTT.

The sample holds many counts of this clonotype. The chain combines TRBV3-1 with TRBJ2-6, with 16 bases identical to TRBD2. This CDR3 has 18 residues. Germline values: CDR1 LGHDT, CDR2 YNNKEL (reference sequence). The junction had 4 bases not matched to a gene; V was cut back by 5 bases and J by 3 bases. The CDR3 coding sequence is TGTGCCAGCAGCTCGGGACTAGCGGGGGGGCTTGGGGCCAACGTCCTGACTTTC. It codes for CASSSGLAGGLGANVLTF.

This clonotype came up a few times. For the CDR3, the DNA is TGTGCCAGCAGCTCAACGGGAGGTGGCGAGCAGTACTTC. It is translated as CASSSTGGGEQYF. The V gene is TRBV7-2, the J gene TRBJ2-7, with TRBD2 identical over 7 bases. Trimming cost V 4 bases and J 6 bases; bases outside gene matches: 6. Per the germline V gene, CDR1 is SGHTA and CDR2 is FQGNSA. The CDR3 contains 13 residues.

The chain carries TRBV11-3 and TRBJ2-1; possibly TRBD1 for D (6 bases). Looked up from germline, CDR1 is SGHNT and CDR2 is YENEEA. With 1 base removed from V and 10 bases from J, the gap between germline ends came to 17 bases. This CDR3 comprises 15 residues. The CDR3 coding sequence is TGTGCCAGCAGCTTAGCTGGGACACACGGTACAGAGCAGTTCTTC. This encodes CASSLAGTHGTEQFF.

As concerns this clonotype: A much larger clone differs by one base, so this may be a read error. This chain links TRBV12-3 or TRBV12-4 with TRBJ2-7, with TRBD1 identical over 8 bases. The CDR3 covers 15 residues. Trimming took 5 bases from V and 4 from J; bases not matched to a gene: 10. CDR3 protein: CASSTRQGYKYEQYF. Here the CDR3 DNA reads TGTGCCAGCAGTACTAGACAGGGGTATAAATACGAGCAGTACTTC.

This clonotype has just a few counts. CDR3 in DNA: TGTGCCAGCAGTGAAGGGGGTACCTGGGAGCAGTTCTTC. Protein sequence: CASSEGGTWEQFF. The rearrangement links TRBV2 to TRBJ2-1; D not resolved. Germline assignment: CDR1 SNHLY and CDR2 FYNNEI. The CDR3 is 13 residues long. Trimming left V 1 base short and J 10 bases short, with 11 bases between.

This chain uses TRBV20-1 with TRBJ2-7; the match to TRBD1 covers 7 bases. CDR1 is DFQATT, CDR2 SNEGSKA, per germline (reference sequence). The CDR3 contains 14 residues. The V and J ends lost 0 bases and 5 bases, in that order; junction bases with no gene match: 7. CDR3 residues: CSARDRRQGHEQYF. In nucleotides, the CDR3 is TGCAGTGCTAGAGATCGTCGACAGGGCCACGAGCAGTACTTC.

This clonotype was seen only a few times. The rearrangement links TRBV29-1 to TRBJ1-2; D ambiguous. CDR3 length: 11 residues. The V end lost 4 bases, the J end lost 8 bases, and 11 bases lay between the germline ends. The V gene's germline CDR1 is SQVTM and CDR2 ANQGSEA. This CDR3 is CSVAEVGGYTF. The CDR3 coding sequence is TGCAGCGTTGCGGAGGTGGGGGGCTACACCTTC.

A word on this clonotype: This may stem from a read error, because a much larger clone lies one nucleotide away. The rearrangement joins TRBV29-1 to TRBJ2-7, with TRBD1 matching 9 bases. The CDR3 has 13 residues. Germline V lookup: CDR1 SQVTM, CDR2 ANQGSEA. The J segment lost 2 bases and the V segment lost 8 bases, leaving 7 bases of the junction unmatched. The CDR3 nucleotides are TGCAGCCTTGGGACAGGGCCCACCTACGAGCAGTACTTC. This translates into CSLGTGPTYEQYF.

This rearrangement joins TRBV20-1 to TRBJ2-3, with 8 bases aligning to TRBD1. The germline gives CDR1 DFQATT, CDR2 SNEGSKA (reference sequence). The CDR3 length is 16 residues. Trimming removed 2 bases from V and 3 bases from J; junction bases left unmatched: 10. The CDR3: CSARPYRGKSTDTQYF. CDR3 sequence (DNA): TGCAGTGCTAGACCCTACAGGGGGAAATCGACAGATACGCAGTATTTT.

This clonotype was detected ten times or more. The CDR3 loop is CASSLGQGRYNEQFF. The CDR3 DNA is TGCGCCAGCAGCTTGGGACAGGGGCGATACAATGAGCAGTTCTTC. The chain has TRBV5-1 and TRBJ2-1, with TRBD1 matching over 8 bases. Germline CDR1 SGHRS, CDR2 YFSETQ. V dropped 0 bases and J dropped 4; count of bases not matched to a gene: 3. This CDR3 spans 15 amino acids.

The genes are TRBV7-2 and TRBJ1-3, with 8 nucleotides matching TRBD1. The V gene's germline CDR1 is SGHTA and CDR2 FQGNSA. Trimming took 1 base from V and 2 from J; bases not matched to a gene: 1. The CDR3 has 15 amino acids. The CDR3 loop is CASSLDRGAGNTIYF. The CDR3 DNA reads TGTGCCAGCAGCTTAGACAGGGGGGCTGGAAACACCATATATTTT.

The CDR3 nucleotides are TGTGCCAGCAGTTTTGGTAGCTCCTCATACGAGCAGTACTTC. It translates to CASSFGSSSYEQYF. The chain employs TRBV27 and TRBJ2-7; unclear D gene. V lost 3 bases and J lost 4, with 13 bases in between. The CDR3 runs 14 residues. From germline, CDR1 is MNHEY and CDR2 SMNVEV (reference sequence).

This clonotype was seen at least ten times. This chain's CDR3 is CASSYNLWGGLNTEAFF. The DNA of the CDR3 is TGTGCCAGCAGTTATAATCTCTGGGGGGGTCTGAACACTGAAGCTTTCTTT. The chain is built from TRBV6-2 or TRBV6-3 and TRBJ1-1; tentatively, D is TRBD1 (5 bases). V was pared by 3 bases and J by 0 bases, with 17 bases between. The CDR3 runs 17 residues. The V gene's germline CDR1 is MNHEY and CDR2 SVGEGT.

This clonotype occurred a few times. V gene TRBV6-2 or TRBV6-3 combines with J gene TRBJ2-7, with 10 bases that match TRBD2. Germline CDR1 MNHEY, CDR2 SVGEGT. This CDR3 is built from 16 residues. Trimming at V came to 2 bases and at J to 6 bases, leaving 10 bases not matched to a gene. This CDR3 reads CASSYQGLASPREQYF. CDR3 nucleotide sequence: TGTGCCAGCAGTTACCAGGGACTAGCGTCGCCCCGCGAGCAGTACTTC.

The sample holds a few counts of this clonotype. The chain is built from TRBV18 and TRBJ1-6, with 9 bases identical to TRBD1. Germline CDR1 KGHSH, CDR2 LQKENI. The CDR3 length is 16 residues. V shed 1 base and J 14 bases; nucleotides not matched to a gene: 12. CDR3 DNA: TGTGCCAGCTCACCACAGGCTTGGGGACAGGGTGAAGCCCTCCACTTT. Translated: CASSPQAWGQGEALHF.

This clonotype was detected ten times or more. The chain is built from TRBV10-3 and TRBJ2-7, with a possible D match to TRBD2 (6 bases). The CDR3 length is 14 residues. V was shortened by 7 bases and J by 1 base, with 14 bases between the two germline ends. Germline V lookup: CDR1 ENHRY, CDR2 SYGVKD. CDR3 DNA: TGTGCCATCACCCATGATAGCGGATCCTACGAGCAGTACTTC. Its translation is CAITHDSGSYEQYF.

This rearrangement joins TRBV19 to TRBJ1-3, with D uncertain. The CDR3 spans 14 residues. V was shortened by 6 bases and J by 2 bases, with 11 bases between the two germline ends. Per germline, CDR1 LNHDA and CDR2 SQIVND (reference sequence). This CDR3 reads CASSLERAGNTIYF. The CDR3 DNA reads TGTGCCAGTAGCCTCGAAAGGGCTGGAAACACCATATATTTT.

The table lists this clonotype with many counts. The chain combines TRBV5-1 with TRBJ1-6, with 7 bases matching TRBD1. Losses at the gene ends were 4 bases for V and 13 bases for J; bases not matched to a gene: 14. This CDR3 is 15 amino acids long. Germline CDR1 SGHRS, CDR2 YFSETQ. The CDR3 here is CASSLGGGEVMPLHF. The CDR3 DNA reads as TGCGCCAGCAGCCTCGGAGGGGGCGAAGTTATGCCCCTCCACTTT.

This clonotype was recorded a few times. The chain uses TRBV2 and TRBJ2-2; TRBD1 matches 11 bases. Germline V gene sequence: CDR1 SNHLY, CDR2 FYNNEI. The J segment lost 3 bases and the V segment lost 11 bases, leaving 5 bases of the junction unmatched. CDR3 length: 14 amino acids. The CDR3 nucleotides read TGTGCCGGAGGGGACAGGGGGGACACCGGGGAGCTGTTTTTT. Its translation: CAGGDRGDTGELFF.

This chain joins TRBV7-8 and TRBJ1-1, with D uncertain. From germline, CDR1 is SGHVS and CDR2 FQNEAQ. V lost 5 bases, J lost 3 bases, and 16 bases lay in between. This CDR3 is 15 amino acids long. CDR3 sequence reads: CASSPYPHPDTEAFF. CDR3 nucleotides: TGTGCCAGCAGCCCATACCCTCACCCGGACACTGAAGCTTTCTTT.

The chain combines TRBV5-1 with TRBJ2-5; D is undetermined. Looked up from germline, CDR1 is SGHRS and CDR2 is YFSETQ. The CDR3 contains 16 residues. V lost 1 base and J lost 5, with 18 bases in between. CDR3 region: CASSLSDTSAYETQYF. Written as DNA, the CDR3 is TGCGCCAGCAGCTTGTCTGACACCTCTGCATACGAGACCCAGTACTTC.

Ten or more counts support this clonotype. The chain links TRBV29-1 to TRBJ2-1, with 7 bases that match TRBD2. V lost 7 bases to trimming and J lost 4 bases; unmatched junction nucleotides: 10. Per germline, CDR1 SQVTM and CDR2 ANQGSEA. The CDR3 has 14 residues. CDR3 residues: CSAVGTNQYNEQFF. In DNA form, the CDR3 reads TGCAGCGCTGTGGGGACTAACCAATACAATGAGCAGTTCTTC.